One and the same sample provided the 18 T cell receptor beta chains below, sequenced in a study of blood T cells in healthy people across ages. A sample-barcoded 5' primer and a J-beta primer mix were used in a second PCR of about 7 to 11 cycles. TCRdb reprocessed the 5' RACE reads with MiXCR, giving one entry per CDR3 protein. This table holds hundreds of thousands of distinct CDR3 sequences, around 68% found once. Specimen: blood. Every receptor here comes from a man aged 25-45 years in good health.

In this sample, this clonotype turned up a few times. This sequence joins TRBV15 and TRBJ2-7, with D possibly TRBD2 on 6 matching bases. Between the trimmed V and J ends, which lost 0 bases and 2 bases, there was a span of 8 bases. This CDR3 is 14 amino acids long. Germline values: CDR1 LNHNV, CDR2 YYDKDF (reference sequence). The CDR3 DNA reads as TGTGCCACCAGCAGAGATTGGGGGGCCTACGAGCAGTACTTC. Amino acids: CATSRDWGAYEQYF.

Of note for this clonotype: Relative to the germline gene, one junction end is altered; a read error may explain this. CDR3 in DNA: TGTGCCAGCAGCCAAGAAGGCGGACTAGCGGACCTTAAAGAGCAGTTCTTT. As protein: CASSQEGGLADLKEQFF. The chain recombines TRBV4-2 with TRBJ2-1; the match to TRBD2 covers 10 bases. This CDR3 has 17 amino acids. CDR1 and CDR2 from the germline V gene are LGHNA and YNFKEQ.

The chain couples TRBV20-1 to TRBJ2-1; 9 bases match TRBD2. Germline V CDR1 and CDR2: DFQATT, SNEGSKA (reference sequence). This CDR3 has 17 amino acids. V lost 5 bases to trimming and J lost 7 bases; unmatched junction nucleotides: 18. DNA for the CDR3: TGCAGTGCTGACCCCCTCTCCGGCGGGGGGGCTGGGAATGAGCAGTTCTTC. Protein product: CSADPLSGGGAGNEQFF.

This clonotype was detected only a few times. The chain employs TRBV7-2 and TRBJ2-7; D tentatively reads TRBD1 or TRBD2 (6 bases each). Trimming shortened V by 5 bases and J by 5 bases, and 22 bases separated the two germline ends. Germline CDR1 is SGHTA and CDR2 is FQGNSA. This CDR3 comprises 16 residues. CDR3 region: CASSGRDKGIIHEQYF. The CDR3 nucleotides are TGTGCCAGCAGCGGGCGGGACAAGGGAATAATTCACGAGCAGTACTTC.

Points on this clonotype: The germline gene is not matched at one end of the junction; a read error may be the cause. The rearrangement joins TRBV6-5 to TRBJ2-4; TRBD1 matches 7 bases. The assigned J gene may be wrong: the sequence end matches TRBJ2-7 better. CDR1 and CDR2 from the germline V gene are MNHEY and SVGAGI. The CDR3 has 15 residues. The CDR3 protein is CACRTFKQGTYEQYF. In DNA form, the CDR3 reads TGTGCCTGCAGAACCTTCAAACAGGGGACCTACGAGCAGTACTTC.

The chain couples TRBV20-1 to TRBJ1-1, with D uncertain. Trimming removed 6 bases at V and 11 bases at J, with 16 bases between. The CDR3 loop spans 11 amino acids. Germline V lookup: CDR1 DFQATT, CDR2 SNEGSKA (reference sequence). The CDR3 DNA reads TGCAGTGCGCGAACATTTTCCCCCGCTTTCTTT. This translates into CSARTFSPAFF.

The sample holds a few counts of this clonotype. As DNA, the CDR3 is TGCGCCAGCAGCCGCGCCAGACAGGGTCCGGGCGAGCAGTACTTC. Amino acid sequence: CASSRARQGPGEQYF. The chain is built from TRBV4-3 and TRBJ2-7; TRBD1 matches at 7 bases. V lost 4 bases and J lost 6; bases outside the gene matches: 12. The CDR3 is 15 residues long. In germline, CDR1 is LGHNA, CDR2 YSLEER.

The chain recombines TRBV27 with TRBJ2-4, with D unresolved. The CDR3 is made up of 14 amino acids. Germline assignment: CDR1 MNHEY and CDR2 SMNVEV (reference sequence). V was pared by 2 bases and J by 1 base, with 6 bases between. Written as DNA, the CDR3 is TGTGCCAGCAGTTTAGACCATGCCAAAAACATTCAGTACTTC. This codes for CASSLDHAKNIQYF.

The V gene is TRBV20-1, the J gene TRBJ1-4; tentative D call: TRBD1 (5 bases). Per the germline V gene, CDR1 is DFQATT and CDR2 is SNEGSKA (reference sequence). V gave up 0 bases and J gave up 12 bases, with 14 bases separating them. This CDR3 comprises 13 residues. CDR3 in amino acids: CSARDNLEGELFF. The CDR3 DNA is TGCAGTGCTAGAGATAATTTAGAAGGGGAACTGTTTTTT.

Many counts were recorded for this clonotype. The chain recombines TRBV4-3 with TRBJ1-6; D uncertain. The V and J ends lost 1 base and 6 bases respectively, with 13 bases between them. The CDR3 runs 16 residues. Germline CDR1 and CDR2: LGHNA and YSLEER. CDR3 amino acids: CASSQGLDPGNSPLHF. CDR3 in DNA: TGCGCCAGCAGCCAAGGGCTGGATCCGGGTAATTCACCCCTCCACTTT.

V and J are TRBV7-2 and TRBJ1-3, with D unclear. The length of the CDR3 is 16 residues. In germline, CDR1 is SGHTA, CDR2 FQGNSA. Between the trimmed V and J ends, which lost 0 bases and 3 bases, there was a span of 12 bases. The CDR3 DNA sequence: TGTGCCAGCAGCTTAGCTGGAGGGCAAGGTGGAAACACCATATATTTT. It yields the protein CASSLAGGQGGNTIYF. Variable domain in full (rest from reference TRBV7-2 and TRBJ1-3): GAGVSQSPSNKVTEKGKDVELRCDPISGHTALYWYRQSLGQGLEFLIYFQGNSAPDKSGLPSDRFSAERTGGSVSTLTIQRTQQEDSAVYLCASSLAGGQGGNTIYFGEGSWLTVV.

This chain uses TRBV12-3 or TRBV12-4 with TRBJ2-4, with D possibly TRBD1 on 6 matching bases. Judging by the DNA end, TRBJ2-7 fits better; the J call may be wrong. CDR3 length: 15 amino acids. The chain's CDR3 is CASSTGGRTVYEQYF. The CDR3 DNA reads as TGTGCCAGCAGTACTGGAGGTAGGACAGTCTACGAGCAGTACTTC.

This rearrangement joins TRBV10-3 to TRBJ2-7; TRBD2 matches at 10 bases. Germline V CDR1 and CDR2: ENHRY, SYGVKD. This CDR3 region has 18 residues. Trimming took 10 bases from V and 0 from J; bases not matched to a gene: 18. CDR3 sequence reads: CATYDRTSGQPRSYEQYF. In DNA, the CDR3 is TGTGCCACCTATGACCGGACTAGCGGACAACCCCGCTCCTACGAGCAGTACTTC.

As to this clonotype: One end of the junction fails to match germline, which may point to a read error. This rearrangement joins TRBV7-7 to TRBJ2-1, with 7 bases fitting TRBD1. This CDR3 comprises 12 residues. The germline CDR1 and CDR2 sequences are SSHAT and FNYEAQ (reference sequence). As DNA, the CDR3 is TGTGCTAGCAGCCCGGACAGGCAGACCCAGTTCTTC. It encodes CASSPDRQTQFF.

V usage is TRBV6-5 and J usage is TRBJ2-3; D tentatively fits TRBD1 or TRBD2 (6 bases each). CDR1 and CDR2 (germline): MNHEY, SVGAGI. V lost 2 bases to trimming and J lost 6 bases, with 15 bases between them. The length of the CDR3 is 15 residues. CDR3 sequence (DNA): TGTGCCAGCAGTTACCCACGGGGGCGGAGGGATACGCAGTATTTT. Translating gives CASSYPRGRRDTQYF.

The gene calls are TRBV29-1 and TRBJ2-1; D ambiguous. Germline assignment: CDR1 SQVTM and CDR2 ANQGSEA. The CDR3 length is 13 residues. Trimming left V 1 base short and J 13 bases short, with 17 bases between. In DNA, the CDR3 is TGCAGCGTTGAAGTTACGCGGCAAGAGACCCAGTTCTTC. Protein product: CSVEVTRQETQFF.

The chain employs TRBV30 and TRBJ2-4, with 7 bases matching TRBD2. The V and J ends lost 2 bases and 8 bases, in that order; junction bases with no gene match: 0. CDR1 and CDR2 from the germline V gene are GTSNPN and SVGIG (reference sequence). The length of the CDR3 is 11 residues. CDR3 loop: CAWSRGDIQYF. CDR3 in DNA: TGTGCCTGGAGTCGGGGGGACATTCAGTACTTC.

The CDR3 reads CASRGTGNTIYF. In DNA form, the CDR3 reads TGTGCCAGCAGAGGGACTGGAAACACCATATATTTT. This rearrangement joins TRBV7-3 to TRBJ1-3; D gene ambiguous. Germline CDR1 reads SGHTA; CDR2 reads FQGTGA. CDR3 length equals 12 residues. Deletions cut 6 bases from V and 2 bases from J, with 5 bases between.